The 27 T cell receptor beta chains in this list originate from one sample, sequenced in a study of identical twins. TCRdb recomputed calls from the 5' RACE reads with MiXCR, one row per CDR3 protein. The repertoire consists of 450,000 to 650,000 distinct CDR3 sequences, with around 15% occurring once and the leading ten covering roughly 0.42%. The sample also formed part of further work on yellow fever vaccine responses in identical twins.

Sequenced input: CD4+ T cells sorted from blood. These receptors all stem from a young woman in good health.

The genes are TRBV3-1 and TRBJ1-1, with 8 positions matching TRBD1. J lost 4 bases, V lost 4 bases, and 5 bases had no gene match. CDR3 length: 14 residues. Germline CDR1 LGHDT, CDR2 YNNKEL (reference sequence). The CDR3: CASSPQTGVTEAFF. The CDR3 coding sequence is TGTGCCAGCAGCCCACAGACAGGGGTCACTGAAGCTTTCTTT.

This chain uses TRBV9 with TRBJ2-3; tentatively, D is TRBD2 (5 bases). The CDR3 length is 15 residues. Per the germline V gene, CDR1 is SGDLS and CDR2 is YYNGEE. V shed 0 bases and J shed 2 bases, with 10 bases lying between them. Here the CDR3 reads CASSVVGGYTDTQYF. CDR3 in DNA: TGTGCCAGCAGCGTAGTAGGCGGGTACACAGATACGCAGTATTTT. Full variable domain (missing parts from reference TRBV9 and TRBJ2-3): DSGVTQTPKHLITATGQRVTLRCSPRSGDLSVYWYQQSLDQGLQFLIQYYNGEERAKGNILERFSAQQFPDLHSELNLSSLELGDSALYFCASSVVGGYTDTQYFGPGTRLTVL.

This chain uses TRBV20-1 with TRBJ2-1, with no clear D. V gave up 0 bases and J gave up 5 bases, with 8 bases separating them. The length of the CDR3 is 13 residues. The germline CDR1 and CDR2 sequences are DFQATT and SNEGSKA (reference sequence). CDR3 in DNA: TGCAGTGCTAGAGACAGCAAAAACAATGAGCAGTTCTTC. Its protein product is CSARDSKNNEQFF.

This clonotype was seen a few times. The gene calls are TRBV28 and TRBJ2-4, with D tentatively TRBD2 (5 bases). Trimming removed 3 bases from V and 8 bases from J, with 11 bases in between. This CDR3 region has 13 residues. Germline V gene sequence: CDR1 MDHEN, CDR2 SYDVKM. The CDR3 DNA reads as TGTGCCAGCAGTTTGAGGGCCCGCGACATTCAGTACTTC. It specifies CASSLRARDIQYF.

Only one count was recorded for this clonotype. The genes are TRBV29-1 and TRBJ2-1; 10 bases fit TRBD2. Trimming took 6 bases from V and 1 from J; bases not matched to a gene: 9. This CDR3 spans 16 amino acids. CDR1 is SQVTM, CDR2 ANQGSEA, per germline. The CDR3 DNA follows: TGCAGCGTAACTCAAGCGGGGGGGCTTTCCTACAATGAGCAGTTCTTC. Translating gives CSVTQAGGLSYNEQFF.

A few counts support this clonotype. The gene calls are TRBV27 and TRBJ2-4; 10 positions match TRBD1. CDR1 is MNHEY, CDR2 SMNVEV, per germline (reference sequence). The CDR3 is 16 residues long. Trimming cost V 5 bases and J 0 bases; bases outside gene matches: 4. The CDR3 region is CASSPGTGAAKNIQYF. The CDR3 DNA sequence: TGTGCCAGCAGTCCAGGGACAGGGGCAGCCAAAAACATTCAGTACTTC.

This clonotype was observed a few times. The genes are TRBV11-2 and TRBJ2-1; maybe TRBD2 (5 bases). CDR1 SGHAT and CDR2 FQNNGV come from the germline V gene. CDR3 length: 13 amino acids. V gave up 5 bases and J gave up 10 bases, with 15 bases separating them. This chain's CDR3 is CASSLPATGEQFF. The CDR3 DNA reads TGTGCCAGCAGCCTTCCGGCCACGGGGGAGCAGTTCTTC.

The chain links TRBV20-1 to TRBJ2-7; weak D call: TRBD1 (6 bases). The CDR3 loop spans 14 amino acids. The V gene's germline CDR1 is DFQATT and CDR2 SNEGSKA (reference sequence). V dropped 1 base and J dropped 2 bases, with 12 bases sitting between them. Written as DNA, the CDR3 is TGCAGTGCTAGAGCCCCGACAGGAACCTACGAGCAGTACTTC. Translated, it gives CSARAPTGTYEQYF.

This clonotype was recorded at least ten times. The V gene is TRBV5-5, the J gene TRBJ2-3, with D possibly matching TRBD2 (5 bases). The ends were cut back, 0 bases at V and 5 bases at J, with 10 bases in the middle. The germline gives CDR1 SGHKS, CDR2 YYEKEE (reference sequence). The CDR3 covers 14 residues. Written as DNA, the CDR3 is TGTGCCAGCAGCTTGGAGGAGGCTCGAGATACGCAGTATTTT. Protein sequence: CASSLEEARDTQYF. Full variable domain (rest looked up from reference TRBV5-5 and TRBJ2-3): DAGVTQSPTHLIKTRGQQVTLRCSPISGHKSVSWYQQVLGQGPQFIFQYYEKEERGRGNFPDRFSARQFPNYSSELNVNALLLGDSALYLCASSLEEARDTQYFGPGTRLTVL.

The table lists this clonotype with a few counts. This chain uses TRBV12-3 or TRBV12-4 with TRBJ2-5, with D possibly being TRBD1 or TRBD2 (6 bases each). The CDR3 length is 13 residues. The germline V and J ends were trimmed by 8 bases and 5 bases, with 15 bases remaining between them. This CDR3 is CASLSGARETQYF. For the CDR3, the DNA is TGTGCCAGCTTGTCGGGGGCAAGGGAGACCCAGTACTTC.

There are a few counts of this clonotype. The V gene is TRBV12-3 or TRBV12-4, the J gene TRBJ2-7; D may correspond to TRBD1 or TRBD2 (5 bases each). The V and J ends lost 5 bases and 3 bases respectively, with 17 bases between them. The CDR3 extends over 15 amino acids. CDR3 loop: CASSPHRGVRYEQYF. The CDR3 bases are TGTGCCAGCAGTCCCCATCGAGGGGTTCGCTACGAGCAGTACTTC.

In this sample, this clonotype turned up many times. The chain links TRBV29-1 to TRBJ2-7, with 11 bases identical to TRBD2. CDR1 and CDR2 from the germline V gene are SQVTM and ANQGSEA. The length of the CDR3 is 14 residues. Trimming removed 7 bases from V and 3 bases from J; junction bases left unmatched: 8. The CDR3, as DNA: TGCAGCGCTCGAACCGGGACTAGCGGCTACGAGCAGTACTTC. Translating gives CSARTGTSGYEQYF.

The chain uses TRBV9 and TRBJ2-7; the D gene could be TRBD1 or TRBD2 (5 bases each). There are 13 residues in the CDR3. The germline gives CDR1 SGDLS, CDR2 YYNGEE. Trimming took 2 bases from V and 5 from J, leaving 11 bases between them. For the CDR3, the DNA is TGTGCCAGCAGCGTCGAGGGGTTCGACGAGCAGTACTTC. It specifies CASSVEGFDEQYF.

The chain links TRBV6-1 to TRBJ2-6, with 7 positions matching TRBD2. The germline V gene encodes CDR1 MNHNS and CDR2 SASEGT. The CDR3 consists of 15 residues. V lost 5 bases and J lost 2; bases outside the gene matches: 3. DNA for the CDR3: TGTGCCAGCAGTCCTCGGGGGGCTGGGGCCAACGTCCTGACTTTC. Translation: CASSPRGAGANVLTF.

This clonotype was seen a handful of times. The chain couples TRBV29-1 to TRBJ2-1; tentatively, D is TRBD1 (5 bases). This CDR3 is 11 amino acids long. The germline V gene encodes CDR1 SQVTM and CDR2 ANQGSEA. Trimming took 5 bases from V and 5 from J, leaving 7 bases between them. This CDR3 reads CSVQGNNEQFF. The CDR3 DNA is TGCAGCGTTCAGGGAAACAATGAGCAGTTCTTC.

The table lists this clonotype with a few counts. The V gene is TRBV20-1, the J gene TRBJ2-1, with 7 bases identical to TRBD2. The CDR3 consists of 15 residues. Trimming removed 6 bases from V and 0 bases from J; junction bases left unmatched: 8. Germline V gene sequence: CDR1 DFQATT, CDR2 SNEGSKA (reference sequence). CDR3 coding DNA: TGCAGTGCAACTTACTCGGGGGGCTCCTACAATGAGCAGTTCTTC. Translated: CSATYSGGSYNEQFF.

The chain employs TRBV6-5 and TRBJ1-4, with a weak D call TRBD1 (6 bases). CDR1 is MNHEY, CDR2 SVGAGI, per germline. Trimming left V 2 bases short and J 7 bases short, with 11 bases between. The CDR3 has 14 amino acids. Written as DNA, the CDR3 is TGTGCCAGCAGTTACGTTTCCAGGGGTGAAAAACTGTTTTTT. It encodes CASSYVSRGEKLFF.

The chain joins TRBV4-2 to TRBJ2-1; no reliable D call. The germline V gene encodes CDR1 LGHNA and CDR2 YNFKEQ. This CDR3 is 12 amino acids long. The V end was cut by 0 bases, the J end by 7 bases, with 4 bases between. CDR3 sequence (DNA): TGTGCCAGCAGCCAAGATTGGAATGAGCAGTTCTTC. This encodes CASSQDWNEQFF.

This sequence joins TRBV2 and TRBJ2-1, with D perhaps matching TRBD1 or TRBD2 (5 bases each). The germline V gene encodes CDR1 SNHLY and CDR2 FYNNEI. V was cut by 8 bases and J by 8 bases, with 19 bases left in between. This CDR3 has 14 residues. CDR3 nucleotide sequence: TGTGCCAGCCAGGCCGGGACCCCGCCGGATGAGCAGTTCTTC. Translated, it gives CASQAGTPPDEQFF.

This sequence joins TRBV7-9 and TRBJ1-6, with D perhaps matching TRBD1 (5 bases). This CDR3 has 17 residues. Per the germline V gene, CDR1 is SEHNR and CDR2 is FQNEAQ (reference sequence). Trimming stripped 1 base from V and 5 bases from J, with 15 bases between. CDR3 sequence (DNA): TGTGCCAGCAGCTTAGGGACCCTAGGGGCCCATAATTCACCCCTCCACTTT. Protein product: CASSLGTLGAHNSPLHF.

In its sample, this clonotype was seen a few times. This rearrangement joins TRBV20-1 to TRBJ1-4, with a tentative D call TRBD1 (6 bases). CDR3 size: 13 residues. Germline V gives CDR1 DFQATT, CDR2 SNEGSKA (reference sequence). Trimming removed 6 bases at V and 3 bases at J, with 11 bases between. In nucleotides, the CDR3 is TGCAGTGCCCGGGGGCATTCTAATGAAAAACTGTTTTTT. It yields the protein CSARGHSNEKLFF.

This clonotype turned up a few times. V is TRBV20-1 and J is TRBJ2-1, with 10 bases that match TRBD2. Trimming took 3 bases from V and 3 from J; bases not matched to a gene: 11. Germline V lookup: CDR1 DFQATT, CDR2 SNEGSKA (reference sequence). This CDR3 is 17 amino acids long. The CDR3 nucleotides read TGCAGTGCTAGTAGGACCGTAGCGGGGGGCCTCTACAATGAGCAGTTCTTC. Protein: CSASRTVAGGLYNEQFF.

The V and J genes are TRBV2 and TRBJ2-2; 7 bases match TRBD1. The J segment lost 1 base and the V segment lost 10 bases, leaving 12 bases of the junction unmatched. The CDR3 sequence is 16 residues long. From germline, CDR1 is SNHLY and CDR2 FYNNEI. The CDR3 is CATKTSGTVNTGELFF. The CDR3 region has the DNA TGTGCCACCAAGACCTCCGGGACAGTGAACACCGGGGAGCTGTTTTTT.

The chain uses TRBV20-1 and TRBJ1-4; TRBD1 matches at 8 bases. This CDR3 region has 15 residues. Germline CDR1 DFQATT, CDR2 SNEGSKA (reference sequence). V lost 6 bases, J lost 8 bases, and 14 bases stayed unmatched. The DNA of the CDR3 is TGCAGTGCCTTGGACAGGGCTGAGTTGAAGGAAAAACTGTTTTTT. This gives the protein CSALDRAELKEKLFF.

This clonotype was observed a handful of times. The V call is TRBV6-1, the J call TRBJ2-5; 9 bases fit TRBD2. Germline lookup yields CDR1 MNHNS and CDR2 SASEGT. J gave up 5 bases and V 6 bases, and 10 bases lay outside the gene matches. The CDR3 contains 15 residues. Here the CDR3 reads CASRVSGGPMETQYF. In DNA, the CDR3 is TGTGCCAGCAGGGTCAGCGGGGGGCCGATGGAGACCCAGTACTTC.

This clonotype came up many times. The V and J genes are TRBV29-1 and TRBJ2-2; D gene unclear. The V end was cut by 3 bases, the J end by 7 bases, with 6 bases between. The germline V gene has CDR1 SQVTM and CDR2 ANQGSEA. The CDR3 has 11 amino acids. CDR3 region: CSVDQFGELFF. As DNA, the CDR3 is TGCAGCGTTGATCAGTTCGGGGAGCTGTTTTTT.

A few counts support this clonotype. The V call is TRBV3-1, the J call TRBJ2-2, with 12 bases identical to TRBD2. The CDR3 loop spans 17 amino acids. The junction had 6 bases not matched to a gene; V was cut back by 1 base and J by 6 bases. The germline V gene encodes CDR1 LGHDT and CDR2 YNNKEL (reference sequence). The CDR3 loop is CASSQVSTSGSSGELFF. DNA of the CDR3: TGTGCCAGCAGCCAAGTTTCGACTAGCGGGAGTTCCGGGGAGCTGTTTTTT.